This entry concerns a single T cell receptor beta chain. Many counts were recorded for this clonotype. Which antigen it targets is not known. No base qualities exist here, and no much larger clone lies one base off it. The sample belongs to a study of HIV-infected patients and healthy controls (dated 2014 in TCRdb). Background on the whole study: CD4 counts were modestly but significantly increased in about 85% of the 16 patients after three months of therapy, but they remained below normal ranges. CD8 counts did not change consistently during early therapy, while the CD4:CD8 ratio increased slightly. The study tested whether deep TCR repertoire sequencing of HIV patients' small blood samples could capture immune perturbation and reconstitution. Viral load fell below detection in about 65% of the 16 patients by the second bleed and in all patients following a further year of therapy. Patients lacked overall T-cell lymphocytopenia, and total CDR3 counts per chain did not differ significantly from controls.

Whole blood was used without cell fractionation, so the repertoire reflected all unsorted peripheral T cells. For RNA extraction, roughly 2.5 ml of peripheral blood was drawn into Tempus tubes. The study enrolled HIV-infected adults who had not yet received antiretroviral therapy and were about to begin treatment, and it processed the first sixteen eligible patients. Enrollment excluded patients who had febrile or AIDS-related illness, tumors, hepatitis B or C coinfection, immunomodulatory therapy, recent vaccination or treatment interruptions. Residual genomic DNA was removed with the TURBO-DNase kit and globin mRNA was depleted with GLOBINclear. Pretreatment blood was drawn from HIV-infected patients immediately prior to the initiation of antiretroviral therapy. CDR1 and CDR2 are read off the germline V gene (reference sequence) as SEHNR and FQNEAQ. Germline trimming amounts to 1 base on V and 5 bases on J, with 1 as the count of junction bases outside the gene matches. From its cysteine to its phenylalanine, the CDR3 spans 13 amino acids. CDR3 DNA only is kept here, 39 bases in frame from base 1.

500 to 550 ng RNA was reverse transcribed with SuperScript III using primers against the alpha and beta constant regions. Separate alpha and beta chain libraries were generated by chain-specific third strand synthesis with multiplexing indices. In the protocol, all rearrangements within a chain were amplified with a single primer pair so that primer bias was avoided, and molecular barcodes were added to each cDNA molecule. The SP2 sequencing primer site and a random hexamer were carried on a 5' RACE adapter, to which purified cDNA was joined by T4 RNA Ligase 1. The authors primed second strand synthesis from the SP2 site with Phusion polymerase and used slow temperature ramps to favor optimal annealing. Two random hexamer sequences, both added before amplification and joined together, made up the 12-nucleotide barcode of each molecule. A short first PCR added P5 and P7 adapter elements plus a second index, followed by an approximately 23-cycle amplification PCR with P5s and P7 primers. Libraries received around 29 PCR cycles in total, were quantified on a Qubit, sized on a Bioanalyzer, and diluted to around 4 nM. Sequencing of the normalized libraries was performed on an Illumina MiSeq with 2 x 250 paired-end kits. Reverse transcription reactions were cleaned up on MinElute columns and eluted into about 9.3 ul Tris-Cl. Adapter ligations were incubated for 23 hours at 16 degrees C and subsequently purified with AMPure XP beads at a 1:1 ratio. Under the source paper's analysis protocol: A modified Decombinator that output V, J, insert and barcode information was used to process the demultiplexed FASTQ files. Sequences that shared a barcode but differed from the dominant sequence were discarded as errors, and original cDNA molecules were estimated by counting barcodes clustered at Levenshtein distance 3. For downstream analyses, the R packages ineq, vegan, igraph and RCytoscape were used, along with IMGT nomenclature and CDR3 definitions. V gene usage was calculated across distinct sequences, with every TCR tallied a single time to avoid skew from clonal expansion. Whenever two unique CDR3 amino acid sequences within a donor differed by a single Levenshtein edit, similarity networks linked them. Published HIV-specific CDR3s (just over 90 alpha, more than 600 beta) and CMV-specific CDR3s (about 13 alpha, around 250 beta) were assembled and queried against the repertoires. Lower sequence numbers were not the cause of the decreased diversity in patients, as random subsampling to size-matched repertoires showed. TCRdb redid the processing of the public reads, applying fastp at Q25 and MiXCR, and retained in-frame beta chains. Each CDR3 protein appears once, grouped with its most common genes and DNA. The V and J calls reflect TCRdb's pipeline rather than the authors' work. This sample comprises around 7,000 distinct CDR3 sequences, 7% to 9% of them detected only once. 8.5% to 9.5% of the sample rests with the top ten.

What the study reported, not specific to this receptor: Significantly different mean usage between HIV-infected patients and controls was observed for eight alpha and eight beta V genes. HLA typing of donors was not performed in the study. Both the Jaccard index and the count of highly shared sequences showed that healthy controls shared more CDR3s between individuals than HIV+ patients did. Alpha-beta chain pairing was not determined in the samples. Roughly threefold more distinct CDR3s and higher Shannon diversity were observed in healthy control repertoires than in untreated HIV+ repertoires. During therapy, HIV-associated CDR3s significantly decreased in frequency, while CMV-associated CDR3s did not change significantly, though most became more frequent. HIV-infected repertoires showed significantly elevated mean Gini indices relative to controls, which possibly reflects oligoclonality. Alpha-chain CDR3s from MAIT cells occurred at high frequency in healthy controls but were severely depleted in HIV+ repertoires. The observed differences in diversity could not be explained by the slight differences in age and sex profiles between the study cohorts. Sequencing depth was restricted by the use of whole blood, which also prevented the dynamics of distinct T-cell subpopulations from being separated. Only sixteen HIV-infected individuals were processed, which the authors considered a major limit on how widely the findings apply. Size-matched repertoire data did not replicate the apparent post-therapy recovery of the Gini index in HIV-infected patients. Rare events from HIV-infected data received too much weight under size-matching, and comparisons were complicated by unequal numbers of distinct sequences between patients and controls.

This clonotype was obtained from an adult with HIV infection. The specimen was blood, collected before antiretroviral therapy. This chain joins TRBV7-9 to TRBJ2-5; TRBD1 aligns with 7 central bases. This receptor carries the CDR3 CASSLEGAETQYF. The DNA reads as follows: TGTGCCAGCAGCTTAGAGGGGGCCGAGACCCAGTACTTC.